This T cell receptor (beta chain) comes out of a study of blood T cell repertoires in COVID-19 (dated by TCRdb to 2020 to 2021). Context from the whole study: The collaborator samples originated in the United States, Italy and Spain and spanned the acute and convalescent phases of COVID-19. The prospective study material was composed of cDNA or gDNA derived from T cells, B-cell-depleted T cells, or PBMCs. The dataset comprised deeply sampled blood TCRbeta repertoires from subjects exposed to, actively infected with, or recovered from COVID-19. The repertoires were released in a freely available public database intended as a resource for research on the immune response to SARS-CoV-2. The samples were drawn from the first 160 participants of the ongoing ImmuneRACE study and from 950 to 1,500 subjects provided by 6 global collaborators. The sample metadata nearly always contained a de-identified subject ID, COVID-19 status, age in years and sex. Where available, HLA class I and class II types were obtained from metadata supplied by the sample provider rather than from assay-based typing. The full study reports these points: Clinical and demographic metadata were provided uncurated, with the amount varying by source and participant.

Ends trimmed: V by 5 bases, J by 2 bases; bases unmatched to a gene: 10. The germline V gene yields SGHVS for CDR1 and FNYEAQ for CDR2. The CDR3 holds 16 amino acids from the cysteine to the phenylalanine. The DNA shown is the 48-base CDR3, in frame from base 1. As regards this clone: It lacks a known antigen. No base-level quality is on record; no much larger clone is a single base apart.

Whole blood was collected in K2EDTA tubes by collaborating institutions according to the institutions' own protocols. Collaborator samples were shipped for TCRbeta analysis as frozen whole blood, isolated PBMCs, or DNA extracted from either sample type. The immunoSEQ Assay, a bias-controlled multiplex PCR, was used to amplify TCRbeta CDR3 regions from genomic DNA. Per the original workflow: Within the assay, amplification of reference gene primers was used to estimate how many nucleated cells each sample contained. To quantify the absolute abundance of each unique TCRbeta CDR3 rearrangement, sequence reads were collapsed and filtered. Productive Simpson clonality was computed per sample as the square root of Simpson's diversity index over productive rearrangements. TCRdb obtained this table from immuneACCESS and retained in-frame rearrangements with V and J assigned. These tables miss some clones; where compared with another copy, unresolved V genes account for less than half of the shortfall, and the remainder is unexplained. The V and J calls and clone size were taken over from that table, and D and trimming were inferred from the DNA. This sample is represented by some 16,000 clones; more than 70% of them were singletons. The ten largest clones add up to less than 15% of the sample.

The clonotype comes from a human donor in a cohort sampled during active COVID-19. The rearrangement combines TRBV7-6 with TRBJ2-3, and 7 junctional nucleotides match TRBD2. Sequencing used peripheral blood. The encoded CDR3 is CASSKRPGLNTDTQYF. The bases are TGTGCCAGCAGCAAAAGGCCGGGACTAAACACAGATACGCAGTATTTT.